This TCR beta chain came from a study of neoadjuvant nivolumab and ipilimumab in lung cancer. Study-wide points: Blood richness before therapy tracked richness in tumors resected after neoadjuvant therapy. Only a single major-pathologic-response sample was available for clonality analysis. Only two of four nivolumab-treated tumors gained richness and clonality by surgery.

A word on this clone: Its specificity is unknown.

The V segment lost 4 bases and the J segment 7 bases; nucleotides outside the gene matches: 1. CDR1 and CDR2 (germline): SGHRS, YFSETQ. The CDR3 is 11 residues long. TCRdb's table, derived via immunoSEQ multiplex PCR, lists solely in-frame clones and lacks some. The sample comprises 40,000 to 55,000 clones, about 89% of which are singletons, and roughly 3.7% rests with the top ten. The TCR was taken from an adult with non-small cell lung cancer. Some clones in this sample may be carry-over from other donors' samples. The sequences come from blood, collected before neoadjuvant nivolumab, alone or with ipilimumab. The chain carries TRBV5-1 and TRBJ2-7, with TRBD2 matching over 8 bases. The CDR3, as DNA: TGCGCCAGCAGCGGCGGGAGGGAGCAGTACTTC. The encoded protein is CASSGGREQYF.